The clone carrying this TCR beta chain has a count of ten or more. Its matching antigen is unknown. The data originate from a study of neurological immune-mediated disorders. Findings and limits, study-wide: Expanded clones shared no identical CDR3 amino acid sequences across subjects, which suggested private TCR-beta repertoires in all groups. Multiple sclerosis, the disease with the least TCR clonal expansion, fell below healthy controls, whereas HTLV-1-associated myelopathy showed the most.

CDR3 length equals 17 residues. Per germline, CDR1 LNHNV and CDR2 YYDKDF (reference sequence). V lost 1 base, J lost 0 bases, and 9 bases stayed unmatched. Time point specified: longitudinal time-point 3. TCRdb used MiXCR to reprocess the 5' RACE reads, holding one entry per CDR3 protein. Of more than 50,000 distinct CDR3 sequences listed, 8% to 9% are singletons. The chain joins TRBV15 to TRBJ2-7; 7 bases map to TRBD2. The sample consisted of PBMCs. The TCR comes from a woman between 40 and 50 years old in good health. CDR3 DNA: TGTGCCACCAGCAGAGGGGGGGGACCGACTAGCTCCTACGAGCAGTACTTC. It is translated as CATSRGGGPTSSYEQYF. The complete variable domain, with remaining parts taken from reference TRBV15 and TRBJ2-7, reads DAMVIQNPRYQVTQFGKPVTLSCSQTLNHNVMYWYQQKSSQAPKLLFHYYDKDFNNEADTPDNFQSRRPNTSFCFLDIRSPGLGDTAMYLCATSRGGGPTSSYEQYFGPGTRLTVT.